This T cell receptor (beta chain) was sequenced in a study of cytomegalovirus exposure and HLA in healthy donors. Germline V CDR1 and CDR2: MNHEY, SVGAGI. With V trimmed by 2 bases and J by 8 bases, 6 bases remained unmatched. The CDR3 contains 15 residues. The table came from immunoSEQ multiplex PCR; TCRdb's copy has only in-frame clones and leaves some out. This table holds about 150,000 clones, approximately 94% found once. In its sample, this clone was seen once. The chain is built from TRBV6-5 and TRBJ2-7, with 13 nucleotides matching TRBD2. Sequencing used PBMCs. The receptor was isolated from a man aged 18 to 29 in good health and CMV-seropositive. CDR3 nucleotide sequence: TGTGCCAGCAGTTACACTAGCGGGAGGGGTAGCCAGCAGTACTTC. It codes for CASSYTSGRGSQQYF.